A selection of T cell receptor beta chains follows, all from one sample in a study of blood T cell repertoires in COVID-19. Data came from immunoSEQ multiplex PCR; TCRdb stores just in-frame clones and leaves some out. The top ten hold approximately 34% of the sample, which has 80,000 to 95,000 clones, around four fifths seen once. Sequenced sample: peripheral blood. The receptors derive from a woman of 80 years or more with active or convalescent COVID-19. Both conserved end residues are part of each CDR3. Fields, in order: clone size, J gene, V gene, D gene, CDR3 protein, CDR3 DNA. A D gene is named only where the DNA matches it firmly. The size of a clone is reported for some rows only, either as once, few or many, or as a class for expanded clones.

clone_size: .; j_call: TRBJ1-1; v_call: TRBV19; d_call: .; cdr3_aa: CASSITDNTEAFF; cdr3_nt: TGTGCCAGTAGTATAACAGATAACACTGAAGCTTTCTTT
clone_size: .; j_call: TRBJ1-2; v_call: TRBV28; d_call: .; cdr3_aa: CASSLSSWGPYGYTF; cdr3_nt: TGTGCCAGCAGTTTATCCAGTTGGGGCCCCTATGGCTACACCTTC
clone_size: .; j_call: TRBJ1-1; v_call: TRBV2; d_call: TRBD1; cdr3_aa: CASSLLRQGDTEAFF; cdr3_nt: TGTGCCAGCAGTTTACTCAGACAGGGCGACACTGAAGCTTTCTTT
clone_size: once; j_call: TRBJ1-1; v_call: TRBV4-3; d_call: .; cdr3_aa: CASSSPGGLAFF; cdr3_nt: TGCGCCAGCAGCTCCCCCGGGGGGTTGGCTTTCTTT
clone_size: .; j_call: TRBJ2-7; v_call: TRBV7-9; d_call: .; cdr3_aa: CASSSRMAAYEQYF; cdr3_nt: TGTGCCAGCAGCTCCCGAATGGCGGCCTACGAGCAGTACTTC
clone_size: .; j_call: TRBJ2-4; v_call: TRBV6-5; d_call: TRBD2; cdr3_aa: CASSYSLAGENIQYF; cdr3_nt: TGTGCCAGCAGTTACTCGCTAGCGGGGGAAAACATTCAGTACTTC
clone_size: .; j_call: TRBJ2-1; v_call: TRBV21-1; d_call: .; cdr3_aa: CASSKDGQGDEQFF; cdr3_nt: TGTGCCAGCAGCAAAGATGGACAGGGTGATGAGCAGTTCTTC
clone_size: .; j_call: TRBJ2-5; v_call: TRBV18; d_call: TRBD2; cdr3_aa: CASSPLPSGSSETQYF; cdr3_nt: TGTGCCAGCTCACCGCTACCTAGCGGGAGCTCGGAGACCCAGTACTTC
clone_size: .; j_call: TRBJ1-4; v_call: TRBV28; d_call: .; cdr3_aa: CASSIFPTNEKLFF; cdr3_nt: TGTGCCAGCAGTATCTTTCCAACTAATGAAAAACTGTTTTTT
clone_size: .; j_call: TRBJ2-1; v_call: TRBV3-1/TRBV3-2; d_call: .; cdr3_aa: CASSRPNSPYNEQFF; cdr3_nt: TGTGCCAGCAGCCGTCCAAACAGCCCCTACAATGAGCAGTTCTTC
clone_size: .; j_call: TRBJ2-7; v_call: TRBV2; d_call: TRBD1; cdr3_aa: CASSKMGTGGEEQYF; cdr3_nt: TGTGCCAGCTCAAAAATGGGGACAGGGGGCGAAGAGCAGTACTTC
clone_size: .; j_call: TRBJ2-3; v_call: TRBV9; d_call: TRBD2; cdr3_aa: CASSVAAGVADTQYF; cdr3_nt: TGTGCCAGCAGCGTAGCTGCGGGAGTAGCAGATACGCAGTATTTT
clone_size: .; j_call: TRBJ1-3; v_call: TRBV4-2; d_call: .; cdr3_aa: CASSQVQGNSGNTIYF; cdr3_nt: TGTGCCAGCAGCCAAGTTCAGGGAAACTCTGGAAACACCATATATTTT
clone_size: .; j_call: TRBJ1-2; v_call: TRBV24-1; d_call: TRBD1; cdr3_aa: CATSDAGTVNYGYTF; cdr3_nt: TGTGCCACCAGTGATGCCGGGACAGTCAACTATGGCTACACCTTC
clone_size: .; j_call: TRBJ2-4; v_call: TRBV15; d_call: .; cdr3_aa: CATSRSRSGIQYF; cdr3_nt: TGTGCCACCAGCAGAAGTCGCTCCGGCATTCAGTACTTC
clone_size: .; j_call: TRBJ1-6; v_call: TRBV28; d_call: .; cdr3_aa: CASLSSYNSPLHF; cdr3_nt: TGTGCCAGTCTGAGCTCCTATAATTCACCCCTCCACTTT
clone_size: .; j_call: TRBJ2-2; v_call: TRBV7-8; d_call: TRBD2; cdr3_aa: CASSLGLAENTGELFF; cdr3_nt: TGTGCCAGCAGCTTAGGACTAGCGGAGAACACCGGGGAGCTGTTTTTT